This TCR beta chain was sequenced during a study of T cell responses to AZD1222 COVID-19 vaccine. Findings of the study overall: Spike-wide coverage was observed for vaccine-associated CD4 TCRs, with dominant responses at 160-218 and 743-854. The reported proportion of spike-specific TCRs targeting unmutated variant regions was nearly half. The study found Spike-specific TCR breadth and depth rose after two AZD1222 doses. Donors were chiefly white British, with a greater number of females, and clonal diversity was perhaps underestimated.

Repertoires were generated with immunoSEQ multiplex PCR, while TCRdb's copy carries only in-frame clones and drops some. Of roughly 180,000 clones listed, 90% to 95% are singletons. From germline, CDR1 is WSHSY and CDR2 SAAADI. CDR3 length equals 13 residues. Trimming shortened V by 3 bases and J by 0 bases, and 3 bases separated the two germline ends. Comment on this clone: The antigen is not known.

The TCR sequence derives from an adult who received the MenACWY meningococcal vaccine as a control. J is TRBJ1-3 and V is TRBV10-2; no clear D. The material sequenced was peripheral blood, taken 28 days after the second dose of the MenACWY control vaccine. Written as DNA, the CDR3 is TGCGCCAGCAGTGATAACTCTGGAAACACCATATATTTT. Amino acids: CASSDNSGNTIYF.